The entry below gives a single TCR beta chain sequence along with its context. The antigen this receptor binds is unknown. No qualities accompany the bases; no much larger clone lies one base away. This entry belongs to a study of OX40 agonist ivuxolimab in advanced cancers. Looking at the study overall: Ivuxolimab, which targeted the costimulatory receptor OX40 (CD134), was an agonistic, fully human IgG2 monoclonal antibody. Intravenous ivuxolimab was administered to patients every 2 weeks at six dose levels: 0.01, 0.1, 0.3, 1.5, 3 and 10 mg/kg. Of the roughly 54 dose-escalation patients, hepatocellular carcinoma was present in approximately 20, melanoma in around 15, renal cell carcinoma in 9 and head and neck cancer in 9. A male proportion of roughly 80% and a mean age of about 60 years, ranging from 23 to 79, were recorded for the dose-escalation cohort. Prior anti-PD-1, anti-PD-L1 or anti-CTLA-4 therapy was permitted, and less than 45% of dose-escalation patients had received checkpoint inhibitors. Partial responses were achieved by three dose-escalation patients, of whom one had hepatocellular carcinoma and two had cutaneous melanoma. The purpose of peripheral TCRbeta sequencing was to test whether ivuxolimab changed TCR sequence diversity and led to clonal T-cell expansion. The paper covers the monotherapy dose-escalation part of the phase I ivuxolimab trial, which included N = 52 patients. Beyond this particular receptor, the publication reports: In the 0.1-3.0 mg/kg groups, partial responders were among the patients with the lowest normalized peripheral clonal expansion, particularly in CD8+ T cells. The antigen specificity of the clonally expanded peripheral T cells was not determined. After ivuxolimab, expanded clones were on average more numerous among CD8+ T cells than among CD4+ T cells. Low levels of normalized T-cell clonal expansion were also shown by some nonresponding patients. At doses from 0.1 to 3.0 mg/kg, clonal expansion was seen in both CD4+ and CD8+ blood T cells between baseline and week 6.

Spanning cysteine to phenylalanine, the CDR3 consists of 15 amino acids. Solely the CDR3 DNA is kept, with 45 bases framed from the first base. Trimming removed 6 bases from V and 0 bases from J, leaving 9 bases between the germline ends. The germline V gene (reference sequence) yields LNHDA for CDR1 and SQIVND for CDR2. For sequencing of the TCRbeta CDR3 region, genomic DNA was extracted from the sorted cells. TCRbeta CDR3 regions were sequenced using the immunoSEQ Assay. TCRdb mirrors the immuneACCESS table, restricted to in-frame sequences. Some clones are absent from its copies; in checked studies, under half trace to an unresolved V gene, and the reason for the others is unknown. Across this sample there are 75,000 to 100,000 clones, with 85% to 90% seen only once. Of the sample, around 5.2% is held by the ten largest clones. Patients with autoimmune disease history or receiving systemic immunosuppression were excluded from the trial. Peripheral blood for TCR sequencing was drawn from every dose cohort at baseline, at cycle 4 day 1 and at cycle 7 day 1. Samples came from an open-label, multicenter, first-in-human phase I dose-escalation trial of ivuxolimab. The trial enrolled adults with locally advanced or metastatic head and neck squamous cell, hepatocellular, melanoma or renal cell carcinoma. Before TCR sequencing, CD4+ and CD8+ T cells were separately sorted from peripheral blood.

The sequence came from an adult with an advanced solid tumor such as melanoma, head and neck, liver or kidney cancer. The material was CD4+ or CD8+ T cells sorted from blood, obtained in a trial of the OX40 agonist ivuxolimab. The sequence joins TRBV19 to TRBJ1-6, and the D gene may be TRBD1, 6 bases matching. CDR3 sequence: CASRETGSYNSPLHF. The DNA reads as follows: TGTGCCAGTAGGGAGACAGGCTCCTATAATTCACCCCTCCACTTT.